This T cell receptor (beta chain) was recorded in a study of cytomegalovirus exposure and HLA in healthy donors. Points from the study as a whole: A later analysis reportedly found that, within productive TCRs, an Asian-associated ancestry cluster had fewer N-insertions than the mean observed across the roughly 700 donors. A later analysis showed HLA-associated TCR beta chains outstripping equally common others in clonal expansion.

The PCR made use of 60 Vbeta and 13 Jbeta primers. Assay used: immunoSEQ multiplex PCR; TCRdb lists only in-frame clones, some missing. This sample has under 200,000 clones, with roughly 76% found just once. Nominally healthy donors provided the samples, though records likely missed some immune exposures. A word on this clone: Its antigen is not known.

Input material: PBMCs. This receptor was identified in a human donor in good health.

The CDR3 DNA is TGTGCCAGCGCTGCCCTGACAGGGCACCAAGAGACCCAGTACTTC. It specifies CASAALTGHQETQYF. The rearrangement joins TRBV25-1 to TRBJ2-5; 7 bases line up with TRBD1. The trim removed 8 bases at V and 0 bases at J, leaving 9 bases unmatched. The germline CDR1 and CDR2 sequences are MGHDK and SYGVNS. This CDR3 is built from 15 residues. Full variable domain (rest looked up from reference TRBV25-1 and TRBJ2-5): EADIYQTPRYLVIGTGKKITLECSQTMGHDKMYWYQQDPGMELHLIHYSYGVNSTEKGDLSSESTVSRIRTEHFPLTLESARPSHTSQYLCASAALTGHQETQYFGPGTRLLVL.